This record covers a single T cell receptor beta chain. The antigen remains undetermined. PCR used 60 Vbeta primers and 13 Jbeta primers. Using immunoSEQ multiplex PCR, the repertoire was profiled, and TCRdb retains in-frame clones only, with some absent. The data hold about 180,000 clones, with around four fifths observed a single time. This record comes from a study of cytomegalovirus exposure and HLA in healthy donors. Overall study results and limits: A prior analysis recorded that most TCR beta V segments were productive about 87% or about 30% of the time. Association of a missense DCLRE1C variant with TCR beta V- and J-gene trimming was reported in a later analysis. Association of 15,000 to 20,000 TCR beta sequences with HLA alleles was found at 0.05 false discovery rate in a later analysis. The study had only CMV serostatus as immune exposure information.

The V and J ends lost 6 bases and 0 bases respectively, with 14 bases between them. This CDR3 region has 16 residues. CDR1 and CDR2 from the germline V gene are ENHRY and SYGVKD. This TCR was sampled from a woman in her twenties or thirties in good health and CMV-seronegative. The chain uses TRBV10-3 and TRBJ1-4; D remains unclear. The specimen sequenced was PBMCs. The CDR3 loop is CAISRGQTATNEKLFF. CDR3 DNA sequence: TGTGCCATCAGCCGCGGCCAGACTGCAACTAATGAAAAACTGTTTTTT.